This T cell receptor (beta chain) was sequenced for a study of blood T cell repertoires in COVID-19. The repertoire was sequenced with immunoSEQ multiplex PCR; TCRdb's copy has only in-frame clones and lacks some. The sample has around 80,000 clones; about 73% are singletons. With V trimmed by 4 bases and J by 8 bases, 8 bases remained unmatched. This CDR3 has 15 amino acids. Germline lookup yields CDR1 SGHRS and CDR2 YFSETQ. The chain recombines TRBV5-1 with TRBJ1-4; TRBD1 matches at 10 bases. The sample comprised peripheral blood. The receptor was isolated from a middle-aged man with active or convalescent COVID-19. The CDR3 DNA follows: TGCGCCAGCAGCGCAAGGACAGGGGGGAACGAAAAACTGTTTTTT. Encoded protein: CASSARTGGNEKLFF.